What follows describes a single T cell receptor beta chain. Its antigen is as yet unknown. The data stem from a study of blood T cells in healthy people across ages. Overall study results and limits: Roughly linear age-related decline in beta diversity appeared, significant by age roughly 40.

Through a sample-barcoded 5' primer and a J-beta primer mix, a second PCR was run for 7 to 11 cycles. TCRdb ran MiXCR on the 5' RACE reads and lists one entry per CDR3 protein. The profile shows some 760,000 distinct CDR3 sequences, 20% to 25% of them singletons. V was pared by 0 bases and J by 7 bases, with 13 bases between. Germline values: CDR1 LGHNA, CDR2 YSLEER. The CDR3 is 15 residues long. These data were also filed under a second study, of T cells of mothers and their children. From that report: Among related mother-child pairs, overlap was slightly higher than in unrelated pairs, though not significantly. No clone of persistent microchimeric T cells was detected.

The chain joins TRBV4-3 to TRBJ1-5, with a possible D match to TRBD1 (5 bases). Sequencing was carried out using blood. This TCR was sampled from a boy between 10 and 17 years old in good health. The DNA of the CDR3 is TGCGCCAGCAGCCAAGAGTGGGGCGCGGGGCAGCCCCAGCATTTT. This codes for CASSQEWGAGQPQHF.